What follows are 31 T cell receptor beta chains derived from one specimen sequenced in a study of control samples from healthy donors and cancer patients. Data came from immunoSEQ multiplex PCR; TCRdb stores just in-frame clones and leaves some out. The data contain about 170,000 clones, roughly 89% of them seen just once; the ten biggest clones take up approximately 1.5%. Sample: blood. The source of these receptors is a woman in her 30s in good health.

The chain links TRBV7-3 to TRBJ2-5; tentative D call: TRBD2 (6 bases). The CDR3 runs 13 residues. CDR1 is SGHTA and CDR2 is FQGTGA in the germline V gene. V lost 5 bases to trimming and J lost 5 bases, with 12 bases between them. CDR3 coding DNA: TGTGCCAGCAGCCCAGCGGGCGGGGAGACCCAGTACTTC. Its protein is CASSPAGGETQYF.

The J gene is TRBJ1-3, the V gene TRBV28, with D hard to call. CDR1 MDHEN and CDR2 SYDVKM come from the germline V gene. The CDR3 is made up of 15 amino acids. Trimming pared 5 bases from V and 0 bases from J, leaving 11 bases between. The CDR3 DNA follows: TGTGCCAGCAGTACCCCGACGATCTCTGGAAACACCATATATTTT. It specifies CASSTPTISGNTIYF.

This chain joins TRBV19 and TRBJ1-5, with TRBD1 as a possible D gene (6 bases). CDR1 LNHDA and CDR2 SQIVND come from the germline V gene (reference sequence). Trimming pared 0 bases from V and 6 bases from J, leaving 6 bases between. CDR3 length: 13 amino acids. This chain's CDR3 is CASSIDRGQPQHF. DNA for the CDR3: TGTGCCAGTAGTATAGACAGGGGTCAGCCCCAGCATTTT.

This chain links TRBV24-1 with TRBJ1-3; 8 bases match TRBD1. CDR3 size: 14 residues. Losses at the gene ends were 8 bases for V and 3 bases for J; bases not matched to a gene: 5. The V gene's germline CDR1 is KGHDR and CDR2 SFDVKD. CDR3 DNA: TGTGCCACCATGGACAGGGAAGGTGGAAACACCATATATTTT. Translating gives CATMDREGGNTIYF.

The V gene is TRBV4-3, the J gene TRBJ2-7; weak D call: TRBD2 (6 bases). The germline V and J ends were trimmed by 0 bases and 4 bases, with 13 bases remaining between them. Germline CDR1 and CDR2: LGHNA and YSLEER. The CDR3 extends over 15 amino acids. The CDR3 DNA is TGCGCCAGCAGCCAAGATCTGGGAGGAGGATACGAGCAGTACTTC. Translating it yields CASSQDLGGGYEQYF.

CDR3 coding DNA: TGTGCCAGCAGTTGGAGGGGCACAGATACGCAGTATTTT. This gives the protein CASSWRGTDTQYF. The chain carries TRBV6-5 and TRBJ2-3, with D possibly TRBD2 on 6 matching bases. The CDR3 is made up of 13 amino acids. Trimming removed 4 bases at V and 1 base at J, with 6 bases between. Looked up from germline, CDR1 is MNHEY and CDR2 is SVGAGI.

The chain employs TRBV9 and TRBJ1-3; D possibly corresponds to TRBD1 (5 bases). Trimming removed 3 bases from V and 9 bases from J, with 16 bases in between. The germline CDR1 and CDR2 sequences are SGDLS and YYNGEE. The CDR3 runs 14 residues. The chain's CDR3 is CASSEMQGGGTIYF. CDR3 nucleotide sequence: TGTGCCAGCAGCGAAATGCAGGGAGGAGGCACCATATATTTT.

The chain joins TRBV7-2 to TRBJ1-3, with TRBD1 as a possible D gene (6 bases). Trimming removed 6 bases from V and 3 bases from J, with 12 bases in between. CDR3 length: 14 residues. Looked up from germline, CDR1 is SGHTA and CDR2 is FQGNSA. CDR3 in amino acids: CASRTGLGGNTIYF. CDR3 nucleotides: TGTGCCAGCAGAACAGGGTTGGGTGGAAACACCATATATTTT.

About this clone: The identical CDR3 is also encoded by other nucleotide sequences in the sample. The rearrangement joins TRBV28 to TRBJ1-1; 8 bases agree with TRBD1. The V and J ends lost 3 bases and 4 bases, in that order; junction bases with no gene match: 4. Germline V gene data show CDR1 as MDHEN and CDR2 as SYDVKM. This CDR3 spans 14 amino acids. CDR3 protein: CASSLITGGTEAFF. The CDR3 DNA reads as TGTGCCAGCAGTTTGATTACAGGGGGCACTGAAGCTTTCTTT. Combining the CDR3 with reference TRBV28 and TRBJ1-1 gives the whole variable domain DVKVTQSSRYLVKRTGEKVFLECVQDMDHENMFWYRQDPGLGLRLIYFSYDVKMKEKGDIPEGYSVSREKKERFSLILESASTNQTSMYLCASSLITGGTEAFFGQGTRLTVV.

CDR3 DNA sequence: TGTGCCAGCAGTTACTTGGGGGACTATGGCTACACCTTC. Its translation: CASSYLGDYGYTF. The chain uses TRBV6-6 and TRBJ1-2; possible D gene TRBD1, 5 bases. V was cut by 1 base and J by 3 bases, with 6 bases left in between. Germline V gives CDR1 MNHNY, CDR2 SVGAGI (reference sequence). The CDR3 totals 13 residues.

Only one count was recorded for this clone. The V and J genes are TRBV18 and TRBJ1-6; D is possibly TRBD1 (6 bases). This CDR3 spans 14 amino acids. Germline V lookup: CDR1 KGHSH, CDR2 LQKENI. V lost 6 bases and J 7 bases, leaving 13 bases between the germline ends. This chain's CDR3 is CASSSAGANSPLHF. DNA of the CDR3: TGTGCCAGCTCCTCCGCGGGGGCAAATTCACCCCTCCACTTT.

As concerns this clone: Distinct nucleotide sequences in the sample also encode this CDR3. CDR3 loop: CASSRPGNTEAFF. The CDR3 DNA sequence: TGCGCCAGCAGCCGGCCGGGGAACACTGAAGCTTTCTTT. This sequence joins TRBV5-1 and TRBJ1-1, with D unresolved. CDR1 SGHRS and CDR2 YFSETQ come from the germline V gene. Trimming took off 4 bases at V and 1 base at J, with 8 bases between the two ends. This CDR3 spans 13 amino acids.

This chain joins TRBV6-6 and TRBJ1-3; 7 bases map to TRBD1. Per the germline V gene, CDR1 is MNHNY and CDR2 is SVGAGI (reference sequence). This CDR3 comprises 14 residues. V trimming: 7 bases; J trimming: 1 base; junction bases outside the gene matches: 4. Written as DNA, the CDR3 is TGTGCCAGCATCAAGACAGGGTCTGGAAACACCATATATTTT. It encodes CASIKTGSGNTIYF.

The rearrangement joins TRBV15 to TRBJ1-1; D call uncertain. Germline V gives CDR1 LNHNV, CDR2 YYDKDF (reference sequence). The ends were cut back, 2 bases at V and 0 bases at J, with 7 bases in the middle. CDR3 size: 14 residues. In nucleotides, the CDR3 is TGTGCCACCAGCAGACAGAGGATGAACACTGAAGCTTTCTTT. Amino acids: CATSRQRMNTEAFF.

The chain is built from TRBV28 and TRBJ1-5; the D is unclear. Trimming took 4 bases from V and 5 from J, leaving 21 bases between them. The germline V gene encodes CDR1 MDHEN and CDR2 SYDVKM. The CDR3 is 17 amino acids. The CDR3 loop reads CASSSPWRWRVDQPQHF. CDR3 sequence (DNA): TGTGCCAGCAGTTCCCCCTGGCGGTGGAGGGTGGATCAGCCCCAGCATTTT.

The chain is built from TRBV6-4 and TRBJ2-2; D not certain. Germline CDR1 reads MRHNA; CDR2 reads SNTAGT. The CDR3 loop spans 15 amino acids. The V and J ends lost 0 bases and 4 bases respectively, with 9 bases between them. The CDR3 loop is CASSDSGSPTGELFF. CDR3 coding DNA: TGTGCCAGCAGTGACTCCGGGTCCCCCACCGGGGAGCTGTTTTTT.

Comment on this clone: Distinct nucleotide sequences in the sample also encode this CDR3. The V call is TRBV24-1, the J call TRBJ2-2, with 8 positions matching TRBD1. With 4 bases clipped from V and 2 bases from J, the junction kept 5 bases outside the gene matches. Germline V gene data show CDR1 as KGHDR and CDR2 as SFDVKD. The CDR3 runs 16 residues. The CDR3 here is CATSDPTGGNTGELFF. The CDR3, as DNA: TGTGCCACCAGTGACCCTACAGGGGGAAACACCGGGGAGCTGTTTTTT.

On this clone itself: A much larger clone is a single base away; this may be a read error. In the same sample, other DNA sequences code for this CDR3. The chain joins TRBV7-9 to TRBJ1-3; TRBD1 is a possible D gene (5 bases). Germline V lookup: CDR1 SEHNR, CDR2 FQNEAQ (reference sequence). V lost 1 base and J 1 base, leaving 5 bases between the germline ends. The CDR3 sequence is 14 residues long. CDR3 region: CASSLGGSGNTIYF. In DNA form, the CDR3 reads TGTGCCAGCAGCTTAGGGGGGTCTGGAAACACCATATATTTT.

On this clone: Additional DNA sequences in this sample encode the identical CDR3. The rearrangement joins TRBV6-6 to TRBJ2-7; TRBD2 agrees at 8 bases. Germline V gene lookup returns CDR1 MNHNY and CDR2 SVGAGI (reference sequence). Unmatched junction bases numbered 4, after V lost 2 bases and J lost 4 bases. CDR3 size: 14 residues. CDR3 sequence: CASSYGTSGYEQYF. In nucleotides, the CDR3 is TGTGCCAGCAGTTACGGGACTAGTGGATACGAGCAGTACTTC.

V gene TRBV4-1 combines with J gene TRBJ2-5; 16 positions match TRBD2. The V and J ends lost 4 bases and 5 bases, in that order; junction bases with no gene match: 4. The CDR3 totals 16 residues. Per the germline V gene, CDR1 is MGHRA and CDR2 is YSYEKL. The CDR3 nucleotides are TGCGCCAGCAGCCCGGGACTAGCGGGGGGGGAGGAGACCCAGTACTTC. Protein product: CASSPGLAGGEETQYF.

The chain links TRBV20-1 to TRBJ1-1; D gene ambiguous. There are 11 residues in the CDR3. Germline V CDR1 and CDR2: DFQATT, SNEGSKA (reference sequence). The V end lost 3 bases, the J end lost 4 bases, and 6 bases lay between the germline ends. CDR3 in amino acids: CSARAVTEAFF. In nucleotides, the CDR3 is TGCAGTGCTAGGGCTGTCACTGAAGCTTTCTTT.

The rearrangement links TRBV6-1 to TRBJ2-1; D unclear. Germline values: CDR1 MNHNS, CDR2 SASEGT. Trimming stripped 3 bases from V and 4 bases from J, with 4 bases between. The CDR3 has 12 residues. CDR3 loop: CASSDGYNEQFF. The CDR3 bases are TGTGCCAGCAGTGACGGATACAATGAGCAGTTCTTC.

The gene calls are TRBV21-1 and TRBJ2-1; the DNA was not used to check the table's D call, TRBD2. TRBV21-1 is reported as a pseudogene. The CDR3 spans 16 residues. CDR3 amino acids: CASSKRLGGRANEQFF. Here the CDR3 DNA reads TGTGCCAGCAGCAAAAGGTTGGGCGGGAGGGCCAATGAGCAGTTCTTC.

CDR3 sequence reads: CASSKVCLAGGKDTDTQYF. In DNA, the CDR3 is TGTGCCAGCAGCAAAGTTTGTCTAGCGGGAGGAAAAGACACAGATACGCAGTATTTT. The J gene is TRBJ2-3, the V gene TRBV21-1; the table's D call, TRBD2, was not checked against the DNA. TRBV21-1 is a pseudogene segment. This CDR3 region has 19 residues.

This sequence joins TRBV7-6 and TRBJ1-6; perhaps TRBD1 as D (5 bases). Germline CDR1 and CDR2: SGHVS and FNYEAQ. Between the trimmed V and J ends, which lost 1 base and 8 bases, there was a span of 9 bases. The CDR3 is made up of 14 amino acids. This CDR3 is CASSLGDGYSPLHF. The CDR3 nucleotides read TGTGCCAGCAGCTTAGGGGACGGCTATTCACCCCTCCACTTT. The full variable domain, its missing parts supplied by reference TRBV7-6 and TRBJ1-6, is GAGVSQSPRYKVTKRGQDVALRCDPISGHVSLYWYRQALGQGPEFLTYFNYEAQQDKSGLPNDRFSAERPEGSISTLTIQRTEQRDSAMYRCASSLGDGYSPLHFGNGTRLTVT.

The CDR3 DNA follows: TGCGCCAGCAGCCAAGATAGGGACTTCTCCTACAATGAGCAGTTCTTC. It translates to CASSQDRDFSYNEQFF. The chain employs TRBV4-3 and TRBJ2-1; a weak D match, TRBD2 (6 bases). Germline CDR1 LGHNA, CDR2 YSLEER. V gave up 0 bases and J gave up 0 bases, with 9 bases separating them. This CDR3 has 16 amino acids.

The V and J genes are TRBV6-5 and TRBJ2-1; D might be TRBD2 (6 bases). Deletions cut 6 bases from V and 3 bases from J, with 15 bases between. CDR1 and CDR2 from the germline V gene are MNHEY and SVGAGI. The CDR3 is 15 residues long. The CDR3 sequence: CASSTLALLYNEQFF. CDR3 coding DNA: TGTGCCAGCAGCACCCTAGCGCTTCTCTACAATGAGCAGTTCTTC.

The rearrangement uses TRBV5-1 and TRBJ1-6; 9 bases are a match to TRBD1. Germline V gene lookup returns CDR1 SGHRS and CDR2 YFSETQ. With V trimmed by 4 bases and J by 10 bases, 9 bases remained unmatched. CDR3 length: 15 amino acids. The CDR3 region is CASSPRDRVVSPLHF. The DNA of the CDR3 is TGCGCCAGCAGCCCCCGGGACAGGGTCGTCTCACCCCTCCACTTT.

The CDR3 sequence: CASSGLAGGNTGELFF. The CDR3 region has the DNA TGCGCCAGCAGTGGTCTAGCGGGGGGCAACACCGGGGAGCTGTTTTTT. This sequence joins TRBV5-1 and TRBJ2-2; TRBD2 matches 11 bases. J gave up 2 bases and V 5 bases, and 5 bases lay outside the gene matches. CDR1 SGHRS and CDR2 YFSETQ come from the germline V gene. This CDR3 region has 16 residues.

The chain is built from TRBV6-6 and TRBJ1-5; weak D call: TRBD1 (6 bases). Germline lookup yields CDR1 MNHNY and CDR2 SVGAGI (reference sequence). Trimming stripped 5 bases from V and 2 bases from J, with 13 bases between. CDR3 length equals 15 residues. CDR3: CASSEQGKRNQPQHF. Here the CDR3 DNA reads TGTGCCAGCAGTGAGCAGGGGAAACGCAATCAGCCCCAGCATTTT.

The chain combines TRBV19 with TRBJ1-6; weak D call: TRBD1 (5 bases). Germline V lookup: CDR1 LNHDA, CDR2 SQIVND (reference sequence). The CDR3 totals 13 residues. Trimming stripped 5 bases from V and 8 bases from J, with 10 bases between. The CDR3 reads CASSYAGHSPLHF. CDR3 nucleotides: TGTGCCAGTAGTTACGCAGGGCATTCACCCCTCCACTTT.